A selection of T cell receptor beta chains follows, all from one sample in a study of T cell repertoires in cytomegalovirus infection. In TCRdb, the reads were re-called with MiXCR into one record per CDR3 protein. The sample has about 400,000 distinct CDR3 sequences; about a sixth are singletons. The specimen was PBMCs. The source of these receptors is a human donor in good health (CMV status not recorded). Some clones in this sample may be carry-over from other donors' samples. The CDR3 runs from the conserved cysteine through the conserved F or W. The listing skips clone size in some rows; elsewhere it reads once, few, many or a size class.

V,size,J,length,CDR3
TRBV5-1,-,TRBJ2-1,14,CASSLERPHNEQFF
TRBV7-6,-,TRBJ2-2,16,CASSLSTRGRTGELFF
TRBV7-9,-,TRBJ2-2,15,CASSLVSAYTGELFF
TRBV6-2/TRBV6-3,few,TRBJ1-1,12,CASRKTGAGAFF
TRBV7-2,few,TRBJ2-2,12,CASSTGAGELFF
TRBV7-8,many,TRBJ2-7,15,CASSLVSALGYEQYF
TRBV5-1,few,TRBJ2-3,14,CASNLGLAPDTQYF
TRBV2,-,TRBJ2-1,16,CASRRLAGTPDNEQFF
TRBV7-2,many,TRBJ1-5,13,CASSPYRGQPQHF
TRBV20-1,few,TRBJ2-1,15,CSASSLAGVSHEQFF
TRBV18,-,TRBJ2-3,11,CATGNTDTQYF
TRBV28,-,TRBJ2-1,13,CASSPLGYNEQFF
TRBV19,few,TRBJ1-1,16,CASSIDPDREDTEAFF
TRBV25-1,many,TRBJ1-6,12,CASRKTGTPLHF
TRBV11-1,many,TRBJ1-6,13,CASSLTANSPLHF
TRBV6-2/TRBV6-3,-,TRBJ2-1,11,CASLGYDEQFF
TRBV2,-,TRBJ1-1,15,CASSELGQVNTEAFF
TRBV29-1,once,TRBJ2-2,14,CSVGSGMVTGELFF
TRBV6-6,-,TRBJ2-7,14,CASSYRTGDYEQYF
TRBV20-1,-,TRBJ1-6,15,CSARLLGHRDSPLHF
TRBV10-3,-,TRBJ1-1,13,CANRREVNTEAFF
TRBV12-3/TRBV12-4,-,TRBJ2-7,16,CASSTHPTSGRYEQYF
TRBV7-2,many,TRBJ2-5,14,CASSRGGSQETQYF
TRBV6-4,-,TRBJ2-1,14,CASLGTTGFNEQFF